This T cell receptor (beta chain) was recovered during a study of blood T cells in healthy people across ages. The CDR3 spans 11 residues. The germline V gene encodes CDR1 SNHLY and CDR2 FYNNEI. This clonotype was detected only a few times. An end of the junction differs from the germline gene, which may be a read error. Through a sample-barcoded 5' primer and a J-beta primer mix, a second PCR was run for roughly 7 to 11 cycles. TCRdb itself ran the 5' RACE reads through MiXCR, one entry per CDR3 protein. The table has more than 500,000 distinct CDR3 sequences, 25% to 30% seen once; the top ten hold 15% to 20%.

V is TRBV2 and J is TRBJ2-1, with no clear D. The material sequenced was blood. The TCR originated in a woman between 70 and 85 years old in good health. The CDR3 DNA is TGTGCCAGCGAGAGCTACAATAAGCAGTTCTTC. Translating it yields CASESYNKQFF.